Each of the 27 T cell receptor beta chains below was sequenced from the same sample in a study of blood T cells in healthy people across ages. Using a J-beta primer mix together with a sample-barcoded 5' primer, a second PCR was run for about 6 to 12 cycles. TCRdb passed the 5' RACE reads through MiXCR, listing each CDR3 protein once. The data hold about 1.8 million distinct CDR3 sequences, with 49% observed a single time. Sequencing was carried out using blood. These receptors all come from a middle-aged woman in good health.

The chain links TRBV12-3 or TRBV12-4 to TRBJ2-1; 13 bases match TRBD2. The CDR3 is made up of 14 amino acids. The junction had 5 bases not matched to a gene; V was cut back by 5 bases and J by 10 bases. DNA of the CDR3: TGTGCCAGCAGTAGGACTAGCGGGGGAAAGGAGCAGTTCTTC. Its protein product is CASSRTSGGKEQFF.

CDR3: CASSDVRGFTDTQYF. In nucleotides, the CDR3 is TGTGCCAGCAGTGACGTCAGGGGTTTTACAGATACGCAGTATTTT. The V gene is TRBV25-1, the J gene TRBJ2-3, with D possibly matching TRBD1 (6 bases). V lost 3 bases and J lost 3, with 13 bases in between. Germline V CDR1 and CDR2: MGHDK, SYGVNS. CDR3 length: 15 amino acids.

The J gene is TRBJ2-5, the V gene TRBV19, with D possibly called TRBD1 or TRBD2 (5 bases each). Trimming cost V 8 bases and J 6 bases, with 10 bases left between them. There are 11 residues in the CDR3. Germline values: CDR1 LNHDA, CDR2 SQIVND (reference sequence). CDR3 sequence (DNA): TGTGCCAGTGTCGAGGGGAAGACCCAGTACTTC. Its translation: CASVEGKTQYF. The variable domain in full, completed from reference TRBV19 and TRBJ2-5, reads DGGITQSPKYLFRKEGQNVTLSCEQNLNHDAMYWYRQDPGQGLRLIYYSQIVNDFQKGDIAEGYSVSREKKESFPLTVTSAQKNPTAFYLCASVEGKTQYFGPGTRLLVL.

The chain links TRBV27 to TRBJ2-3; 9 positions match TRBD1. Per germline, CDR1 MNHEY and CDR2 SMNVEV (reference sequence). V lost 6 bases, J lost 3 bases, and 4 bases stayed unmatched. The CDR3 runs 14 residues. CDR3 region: CASRGQGWTDTQYF. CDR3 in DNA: TGTGCCAGCAGGGGACAGGGTTGGACAGATACGCAGTATTTT.

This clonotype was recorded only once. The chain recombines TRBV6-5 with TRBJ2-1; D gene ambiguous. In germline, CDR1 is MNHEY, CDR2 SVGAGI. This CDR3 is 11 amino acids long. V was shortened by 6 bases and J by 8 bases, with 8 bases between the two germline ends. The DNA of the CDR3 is TGTGCCAGCAGGGGAAGGGATGAGCAGTTCTTC. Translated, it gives CASRGRDEQFF.

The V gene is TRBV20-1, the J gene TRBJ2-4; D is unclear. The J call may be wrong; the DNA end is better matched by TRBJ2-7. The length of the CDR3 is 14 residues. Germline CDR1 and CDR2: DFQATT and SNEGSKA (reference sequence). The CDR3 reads CSATKRTSSAEQYF. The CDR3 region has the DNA TGCAGTGCTACCAAACGGACCTCCTCCGCCGAGCAGTACTTC.

The CDR3 is CASSYVGQGYNNEQFF. DNA for the CDR3: TGCGCCAGCAGCTATGTGGGACAGGGGTACAACAATGAGCAGTTCTTC. The chain uses TRBV5-1 and TRBJ2-1; TRBD1 aligns across 10 bases. V was clipped by 3 bases and J by 5 bases; unmatched bases: 8. The CDR3 runs to 16 residues. Germline-derived CDR1 and CDR2 are SGHRS and YFSETQ. The complete variable domain, with remaining parts taken from reference TRBV5-1 and TRBJ2-1, reads KAGVTQTPRYLIKTRGQQVTLSCSPISGHRSVSWYQQTPGQGLQFLFEYFSETQRNKGNFPGRFSGRQFSNSRSEMNVSTLELGDSALYLCASSYVGQGYNNEQFFGPGTRLTVL.

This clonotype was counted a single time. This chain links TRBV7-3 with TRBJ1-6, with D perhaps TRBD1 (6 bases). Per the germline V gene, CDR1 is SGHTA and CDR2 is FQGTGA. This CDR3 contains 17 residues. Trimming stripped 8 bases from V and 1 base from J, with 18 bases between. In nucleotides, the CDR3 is TGTGCCAGCGCTATTTCGGGGGGCCGATCCTATAATTCACCCCTCCACTTT. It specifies CASAISGGRSYNSPLHF.

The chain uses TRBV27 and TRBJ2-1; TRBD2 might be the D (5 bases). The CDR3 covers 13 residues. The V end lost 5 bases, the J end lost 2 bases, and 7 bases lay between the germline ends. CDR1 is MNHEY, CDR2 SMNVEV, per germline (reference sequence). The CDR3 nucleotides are TGTGCCAGCAGTAGGCGGGCCTACAATGAGCAGTTCTTC. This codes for CASSRRAYNEQFF.

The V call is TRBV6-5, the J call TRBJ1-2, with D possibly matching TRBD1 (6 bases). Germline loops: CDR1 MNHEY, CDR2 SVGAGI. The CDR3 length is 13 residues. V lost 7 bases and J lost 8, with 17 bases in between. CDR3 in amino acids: CASTVSGAGGYTF. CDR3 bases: TGTGCCAGCACCGTCTCGGGGGCGGGGGGCTACACCTTC.

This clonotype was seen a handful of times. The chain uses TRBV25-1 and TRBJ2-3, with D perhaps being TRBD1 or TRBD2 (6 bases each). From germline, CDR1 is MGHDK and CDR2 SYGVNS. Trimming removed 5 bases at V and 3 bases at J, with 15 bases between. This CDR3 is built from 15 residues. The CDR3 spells CASSPPGAVTDTQYF. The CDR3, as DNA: TGTGCCAGCAGTCCCCCGGGGGCTGTGACAGATACGCAGTATTTT.

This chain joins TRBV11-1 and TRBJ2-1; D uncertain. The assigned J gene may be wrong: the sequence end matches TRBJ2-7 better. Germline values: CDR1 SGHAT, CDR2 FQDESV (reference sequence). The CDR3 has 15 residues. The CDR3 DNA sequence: TGTGCCAGCAGTTCTATCTCAGCTTCCTACAATGAGCAGTACTTC. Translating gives CASSSISASYNEQYF.

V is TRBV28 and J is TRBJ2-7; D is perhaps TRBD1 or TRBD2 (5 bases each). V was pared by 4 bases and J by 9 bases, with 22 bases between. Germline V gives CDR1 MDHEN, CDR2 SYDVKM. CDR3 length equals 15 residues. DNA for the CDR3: TGTGCCAGCAGTTCGGCCGGGACGGGGCCCGATAGGCAGTACTTC. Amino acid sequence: CASSSAGTGPDRQYF.

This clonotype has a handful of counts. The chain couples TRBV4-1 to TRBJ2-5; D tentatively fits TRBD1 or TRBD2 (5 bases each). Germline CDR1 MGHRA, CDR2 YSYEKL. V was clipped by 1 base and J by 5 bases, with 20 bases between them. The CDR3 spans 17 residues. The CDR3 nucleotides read TGCGCCAGCAGCCAAGGATTCGGGGACCCTTCGGGGGAGACCCAGTACTTC. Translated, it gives CASSQGFGDPSGETQYF.

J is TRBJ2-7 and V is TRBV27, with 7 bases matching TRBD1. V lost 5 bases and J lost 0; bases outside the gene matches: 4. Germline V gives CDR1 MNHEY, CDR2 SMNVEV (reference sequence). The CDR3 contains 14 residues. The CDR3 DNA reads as TGTGCCAGCAGTCACAGGGGTCACTCCTACGAGCAGTACTTC. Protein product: CASSHRGHSYEQYF.

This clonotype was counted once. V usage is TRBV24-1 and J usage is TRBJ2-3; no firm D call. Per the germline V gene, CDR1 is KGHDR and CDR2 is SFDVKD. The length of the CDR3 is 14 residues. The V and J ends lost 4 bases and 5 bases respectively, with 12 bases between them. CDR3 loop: CATSERPGQDTQYF. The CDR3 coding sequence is TGTGCCACCAGTGAGCGCCCCGGCCAAGATACGCAGTATTTT.

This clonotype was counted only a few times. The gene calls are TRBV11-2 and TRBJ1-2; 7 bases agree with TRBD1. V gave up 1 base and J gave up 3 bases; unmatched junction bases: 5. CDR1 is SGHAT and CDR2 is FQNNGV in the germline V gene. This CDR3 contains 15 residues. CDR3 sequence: CASSLGWDRDYGYTF. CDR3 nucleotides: TGTGCCAGCAGCTTAGGGTGGGACAGAGACTATGGCTACACCTTC.

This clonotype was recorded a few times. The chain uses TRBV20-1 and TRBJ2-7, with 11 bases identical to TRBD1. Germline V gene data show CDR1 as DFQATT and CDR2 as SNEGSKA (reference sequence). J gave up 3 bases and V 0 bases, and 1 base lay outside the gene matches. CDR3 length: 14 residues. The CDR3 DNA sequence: TGCAGTGCTAGAGATGGGACAGGGGGCTACGAGCAGTACTTC. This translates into CSARDGTGGYEQYF.

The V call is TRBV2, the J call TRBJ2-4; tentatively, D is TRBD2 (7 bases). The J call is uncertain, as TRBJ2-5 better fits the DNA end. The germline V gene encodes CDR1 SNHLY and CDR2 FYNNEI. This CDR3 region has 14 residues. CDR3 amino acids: CASNPGGRGETQYF. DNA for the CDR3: TGTGCCAGCAATCCGGGGGGCCGGGGGGAGACCCAGTACTTC.

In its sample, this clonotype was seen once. The CDR3 protein is CASSAGTSGVGTQYF. In nucleotides, the CDR3 is TGTGCCAGCAGCGCCGGGACTAGCGGGGTTGGTACGCAGTATTTT. The chain is built from TRBV7-2 and TRBJ2-3; 13 nucleotides match TRBD2. Germline assignment: CDR1 SGHTA and CDR2 FQGNSA. J lost 8 bases, V lost 5 bases, and 7 bases had no gene match. The CDR3 totals 15 residues.

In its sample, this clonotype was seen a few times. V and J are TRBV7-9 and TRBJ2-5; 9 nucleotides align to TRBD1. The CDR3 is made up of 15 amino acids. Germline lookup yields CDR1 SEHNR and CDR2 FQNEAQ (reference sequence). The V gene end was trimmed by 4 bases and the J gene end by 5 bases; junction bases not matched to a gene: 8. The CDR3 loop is CASSSSGTGWETQYF. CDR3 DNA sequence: TGTGCCAGCAGCTCCTCGGGGACAGGGTGGGAGACCCAGTACTTC.

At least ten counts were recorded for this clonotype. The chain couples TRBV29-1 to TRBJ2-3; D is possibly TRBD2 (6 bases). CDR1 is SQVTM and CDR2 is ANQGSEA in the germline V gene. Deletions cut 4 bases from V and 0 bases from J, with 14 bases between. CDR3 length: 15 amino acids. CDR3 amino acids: CSVVGTASSTDTQYF. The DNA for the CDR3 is TGCAGCGTTGTCGGGACTGCCTCTAGCACAGATACGCAGTATTTT.

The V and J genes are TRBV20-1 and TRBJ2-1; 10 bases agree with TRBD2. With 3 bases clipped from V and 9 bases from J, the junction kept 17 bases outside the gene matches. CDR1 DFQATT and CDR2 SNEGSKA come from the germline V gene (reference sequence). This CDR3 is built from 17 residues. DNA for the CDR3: TGCAGTGCTAGGCCCCCTCCCCCAGCGGGGGGGCCATTTGAGCAGTTCTTC. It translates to CSARPPPPAGGPFEQFF.

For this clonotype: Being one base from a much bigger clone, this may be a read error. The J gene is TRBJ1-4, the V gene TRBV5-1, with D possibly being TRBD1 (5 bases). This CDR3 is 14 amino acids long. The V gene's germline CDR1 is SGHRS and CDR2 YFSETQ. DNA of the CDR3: TGCACCAGCAGCTTGACAGCAACTAATGAAAAACTGTTTTTT. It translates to CTSSLTATNEKLFF.

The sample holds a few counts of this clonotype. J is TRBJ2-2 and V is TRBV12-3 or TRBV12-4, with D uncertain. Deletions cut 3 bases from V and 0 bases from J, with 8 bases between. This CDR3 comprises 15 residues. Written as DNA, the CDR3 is TGTGCCAGCAGTTTCGGCAGCCCGAACACCGGGGAGCTGTTTTTT. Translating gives CASSFGSPNTGELFF.

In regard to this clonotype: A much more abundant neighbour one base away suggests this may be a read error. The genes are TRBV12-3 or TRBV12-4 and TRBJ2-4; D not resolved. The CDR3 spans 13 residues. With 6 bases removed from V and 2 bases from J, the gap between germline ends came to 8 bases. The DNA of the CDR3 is TGTGCCAGCAGGCGAGAGCCCAAAAACATTCAGTACTTC. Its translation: CASRREPKNIQYF.

CDR3 region: CASSFSRPRGLTSYNEQFF. CDR3 in DNA: TGTGCCAGCAGCTTCTCAAGGCCCCGGGGCCTCACCTCTTACAATGAGCAGTTCTTC. The V and J genes are TRBV7-8 and TRBJ2-1; D tentatively reads TRBD1 or TRBD2 (5 bases each). There are 19 residues in the CDR3. From germline, CDR1 is SGHVS and CDR2 FQNEAQ. V lost 3 bases and J 4 bases, leaving 25 bases between the germline ends. Full variable domain (rest looked up from reference TRBV7-8 and TRBJ2-1): GAGVSQSPRYKVAKRGQDVALRCDPISGHVSLFWYQQALGQGPEFLTYFQNEAQLDKSGLPSDRFFAERPEGSVSTLKIQRTQQEDSAVYLCASSFSRPRGLTSYNEQFFGPGTRLTVL.